This is a list of T cell receptor beta chains from one sample in a study of Ad26.COV2.S vaccination and SARS-CoV-2 variants. Method: immunoSEQ multiplex PCR; TCRdb's copy keeps in-frame clones and lacks some. The sample gives about 350,000 clones, roughly 84% of which show up once; roughly 3.5% is in the top ten. The sample consisted of peripheral blood, taken in a trial of Ad26.COV2.S vaccine versus placebo. Receptors were obtained from a person aged 18 to 59 who received the Ad26.COV2.S COVID-19 vaccine or a placebo. CDR3s include the opening cysteine and the closing phenylalanine or tryptophan. Each record gives: clone size, V gene, J gene, D gene, CDR3 protein, CDR3 DNA. D genes are given only for firm matches. Some rows mark clone size as missing; the rest say once, few, many or name a class of expanded clone.

>.|TRBV7-9|TRBJ1-3|.
CASSLGLSGSAGNTIYF
TGTGCCAGCAGCTTAGGACTCTCTGGAAGTGCTGGAAACACCATATATTTT
>.|TRBV10-3|TRBJ1-1|.
CAISEGVKGTEAFF
TGTGCCATCAGTGAGGGGGTTAAGGGCACTGAAGCTTTCTTT
>.|TRBV18|TRBJ2-1|.
CASSPRSGVSYNEQFF
TGTGCCAGCTCCCCGAGGTCCGGGGTCTCCTACAATGAGCAGTTCTTC
>.|TRBV2|TRBJ1-2|.
CARGTPANYGYTF
TGTGCCAGGGGGACGCCCGCTAACTATGGCTACACCTTC
>.|TRBV6-5|TRBJ2-5|.
CASTPAAQVSGTQYF
TGTGCCAGCACTCCCGCGGCCCAGGTGAGCGGGACCCAGTACTTC
>once|TRBV6-6|TRBJ1-1|.
CASSYANTEAFF
TGTGCCAGCAGTTACGCGAACACTGAAGCTTTCTTT
>few|TRBV15|TRBJ2-1|TRBD2
CATSRDAGGWNEQFF
TGTGCCACCAGCAGAGATGCGGGAGGATGGAATGAGCAGTTCTTC
>.|TRBV10-1|TRBJ2-5|.
CASSPDSPRETQYF
TGCGCCAGCAGTCCCGACAGCCCGAGGGAGACCCAGTACTTC
>.|TRBV2|TRBJ2-4|TRBD2
CASSAVSGGWSLAKNIQYF
TGTGCCAGCAGTGCCGTGAGCGGGGGGTGGAGTCTAGCCAAAAACATTCAGTACTTC
>.|TRBV5-8|TRBJ2-5|.
CASTQLEGQETQYF
TGTGCCAGCACCCAGCTAGAAGGGCAAGAGACCCAGTACTTC
>.|TRBV20-1|TRBJ2-5|.
CSARGQETQYF
TGCAGTGCTAGGGGGCAAGAGACCCAGTACTTC
>.|TRBV7-6|TRBJ2-7|TRBD2
CASSQGGGSSYEQYF
TGTGCCAGCAGCCAAGGCGGGGGAAGCTCCTACGAGCAGTACTTC
>.|TRBV18|TRBJ1-5|.
CASSPKPDNSNQPQHF
TGTGCCAGCTCACCCAAACCCGATAATAGCAATCAGCCCCAGCATTTT
>.|TRBV2|TRBJ2-5|.
CASSEARSYQETQYF
TGTGCCAGCAGTGAGGCCAGGAGCTACCAAGAGACCCAGTACTTC
>once|TRBV9|TRBJ2-5|TRBD2
CASSVNAGVPQETQYF
TGTGCCAGCAGCGTAAATGCGGGAGTCCCCCAAGAGACCCAGTACTTC
>.|TRBV7-9|TRBJ2-5|TRBD2
CASSSLGRGVETQYF
TGTGCCAGCAGCTCCCTTGGGCGGGGGGTGGAGACCCAGTACTTC
>.|TRBV28|TRBJ1-6|.
CASSGSRNNSPLHF
TGTGCCAGCAGCGGCAGCAGAAATAATTCACCCCTCCACTTT
>once|TRBV24-1|TRBJ2-7|.
CATSDLRGEQYF
TGTGCCACCAGTGATTTGAGGGGCGAGCAGTACTTC
>.|TRBV30|TRBJ2-1|TRBD1
CAWSSGTALNEQFF
TGTGCCTGGAGTTCCGGGACAGCCTTAAATGAGCAGTTCTTC
>.|TRBV20-1|TRBJ2-7|.
CSASALGFGEQYF
TGCAGTGCTAGTGCGTTAGGGTTTGGCGAGCAGTACTTC
>.|TRBV10-3|TRBJ2-1|TRBD2
CAISESGRYNEQFF
TGTGCCATCAGTGAAAGCGGGAGGTACAATGAGCAGTTCTTC
>.|TRBV10-2|TRBJ2-1|TRBD2
CASSGLAGVNNEQFF
TGCGCCAGCAGTGGCCTAGCGGGGGTTAACAATGAGCAGTTCTTC
>.|TRBV11-2|TRBJ2-3|TRBD2
CASSLGYIAGGVGTDTQYF
TGTGCCAGCAGCTTAGGTTACATAGCGGGAGGGGTGGGCACAGATACGCAGTATTTT
>.|TRBV7-2|TRBJ1-4|.
CASSSRGAGDNEKLFF
TGTGCCAGCAGCTCCCGGGGGGCAGGGGATAATGAAAAACTGTTTTTT
>few|TRBV7-9|TRBJ2-3|.
CASRGGNLGTDTQYF
TGTGCCAGCAGGGGGGGTAATCTGGGCACAGATACGCAGTATTTT
>.|TRBV9|TRBJ2-6|.
CASSRQSGANVLTF
TGTGCCAGCAGCCGGCAAAGTGGGGCCAACGTCCTGACTTTC
>.|TRBV7-9|TRBJ1-3|.
CASRGDLGPPSGNTIYF
TGTGCCAGCAGGGGGGACCTCGGACCACCCTCTGGAAACACCATATATTTT
>.|TRBV4-3|TRBJ1-5|.
CASSQGRYNQPQHF
TGCGCCAGCAGCCAAGGAAGGTACAATCAGCCCCAGCATTTT
>.|TRBV6-6|TRBJ1-6|.
CASRGTSGIPLHF
TGTGCCAGCCGGGGGACATCGGGAATCCCCCTCCACTTT
>.|TRBV7-2|TRBJ2-1|TRBD2
CASSVAGGSSYNEQFF
TGTGCCAGCAGCGTAGCGGGAGGCAGCTCCTACAATGAGCAGTTCTTC
>.|TRBV27|TRBJ2-3|.
CASSYSSTDTQYF
TGTGCCAGCAGTTACTCTAGCACAGATACGCAGTATTTT
>.|TRBV7-2|TRBJ1-1|.
CASSLWGDTEAFF
TGTGCCAGCAGCTTATGGGGGGACACTGAAGCTTTCTTT
>.|TRBV6-2/TRBV6-3|TRBJ1-2|TRBD1
CASSYGTADLYGYTF
TGTGCCAGCAGCTATGGGACAGCCGACTTATATGGCTACACCTTC
>.|TRBV24-1|TRBJ2-2|.
CATQDSSSTGELFF
TGTGCCACCCAGGACAGCAGCTCTACCGGGGAGCTGTTTTTT
>.|TRBV19|TRBJ2-6|.
CASSIRGKDLTF
TGTGCCAGTAGTATTAGAGGGAAGGACCTGACTTTC
>.|TRBV11-3|TRBJ2-3|TRBD2
CASSFGGGADTQYF
TGTGCCAGCAGCTTCGGGGGAGGGGCAGATACGCAGTATTTT
>.|TRBV6-1|TRBJ2-7|TRBD1
CASSEPRDREPYEQYF
TGTGCCAGCAGTGAACCCCGGGACAGGGAACCCTACGAGCAGTACTTC
>.|TRBV28|TRBJ1-5|.
CASSLWLGGRVGDQPQHF
TGTGCCAGCAGTTTATGGCTCGGGGGCAGGGTGGGCGATCAGCCCCAGCATTTT
>.|TRBV19|TRBJ2-7|.
CASSLTVRAYEQYF
TGTGCCAGTAGTTTGACAGTGAGAGCCTACGAGCAGTACTTC
>.|TRBV19|TRBJ2-3|TRBD1
CASNPNPGTGATDTQYF
TGTGCCAGTAACCCCAACCCCGGGACAGGGGCGACAGATACGCAGTATTTT
>.|TRBV19|TRBJ1-4|.
CASSRGGYGANEKLFF
TGTGCCAGTAGTAGGGGGGGATATGGGGCTAATGAAAAACTGTTTTTT
>once|TRBV5-1|TRBJ2-5|TRBD2
CASGEGLVEETQYF
TGCGCCAGCGGGGAGGGCCTCGTCGAGGAGACCCAGTACTTC
>.|TRBV5-1|TRBJ2-1|TRBD2
CASSFGRGGYNEQFF
TGCGCCAGCAGCTTTGGGCGGGGGGGATACAATGAGCAGTTCTTC
>.|TRBV7-9|TRBJ2-7|TRBD1
CASSSAPDRGHTYEQYF
TGTGCCAGCAGCTCTGCCCCAGACAGGGGGCACACCTACGAGCAGTACTTC
>.|TRBV28|TRBJ1-2|.
CASSLGAGRYGYTF
TGTGCCAGCAGTTTGGGGGCCGGCCGTTATGGCTACACCTTC
>.|TRBV7-2|TRBJ2-7|.
CASSLARDLGSYEQYF
TGTGCCAGCAGCTTAGCGAGAGATCTGGGGTCCTACGAGCAGTACTTC
>.|TRBV5-4|TRBJ1-1|.
CASSLQANTEAFF
TGTGCCAGCAGCTTGCAGGCGAACACTGAAGCTTTCTTT